The 24 T cell receptor beta chains reported below all come from one sample, sequenced in a study of T cell responses to AZD1222 COVID-19 vaccine. The assay was immunoSEQ multiplex PCR, and TCRdb's table has in-frame clones only and misses some. Among around 85,000 clones listed, 80% to 90% were seen once. Sequenced material: peripheral blood, taken on day 0 of AZD1222 vaccination. Source of these receptors: an adult in good health.

This chain uses TRBV2 with TRBJ2-7; TRBD1 or TRBD2 may be the D gene (5 bases each). The CDR3 runs to 14 residues. V lost 2 bases, J lost 2 bases, and 10 bases lay in between. In germline, CDR1 is SNHLY, CDR2 FYNNEI. CDR3 nucleotide sequence: TGTGCCAGCAGTGAAAGGGACCGGGCCTACGAGCAGTACTTC. Its protein is CASSERDRAYEQYF. Variable domain in full (rest from reference TRBV2 and TRBJ2-7): EPEVTQTPSHQVTQMGQEVILRCVPISNHLYFYWYRQILGQKVEFLVSFYNNEISEKSEIFDDQFSVERPDGSNFTLKIRSTKLEDSAMYFCASSERDRAYEQYFGPGTRLTVT.

The chain joins TRBV10-3 to TRBJ2-2, with D possibly being TRBD2 (6 bases). The CDR3 is 13 amino acids. Germline loops: CDR1 ENHRY, CDR2 SYGVKD. V lost 7 bases and J 1 base, leaving 7 bases between the germline ends. CDR3 nucleotide sequence: TGTGCCATCACGCGGGGGAACACCGGGGAGCTGTTTTTT. It is translated as CAITRGNTGELFF.

This chain connects TRBV30 to TRBJ1-6; the match to TRBD1 covers 7 bases. The CDR3 is 16 residues long. Trimming removed 2 bases from V and 0 bases from J; junction bases left unmatched: 4. The germline V gene has CDR1 GTSNPN and CDR2 SVGIG (reference sequence). CDR3 region: CAWSRDSLSYNSPLHF. CDR3 nucleotide sequence: TGTGCCTGGAGTCGGGACAGCCTCTCCTATAATTCACCCCTCCACTTT.

This clone was recorded once. The rearrangement joins TRBV5-6 to TRBJ1-5; D might be TRBD1 (5 bases). This CDR3 comprises 14 residues. Germline V lookup: CDR1 SGHDT, CDR2 YYEEEE. Trimming removed 2 bases from V and 5 bases from J, with 11 bases in between. CDR3 sequence (DNA): TGTGCCAGCAGCTTTTCAGGGAATGATCAGCCCCAGCATTTT. Protein: CASSFSGNDQPQHF.

The chain employs TRBV29-1 and TRBJ2-7, with TRBD1 matching 10 bases. J gave up 6 bases and V 7 bases, and 9 bases lay outside the gene matches. Germline V gene lookup returns CDR1 SQVTM and CDR2 ANQGSEA. The CDR3 is 13 residues long. Here the CDR3 DNA reads TGCAGCGGAAAATCGGACAGGGGGAGCGAGCAGTACTTC. Protein sequence: CSGKSDRGSEQYF.

The gene calls are TRBV27 and TRBJ1-1, with a possible D match to TRBD1 (5 bases). Germline-derived CDR1 and CDR2 are MNHEY and SMNVEV (reference sequence). The length of the CDR3 is 13 residues. Trimming left V 1 base short and J 7 bases short, with 10 bases between. CDR3 in amino acids: CASSLLGGNEAFF. The CDR3 DNA reads TGTGCCAGCAGTTTATTGGGGGGGAATGAAGCTTTCTTT.

This chain uses TRBV5-1 with TRBJ2-1, with 12 bases matching TRBD2. V shed 4 bases and J 0 bases; nucleotides not matched to a gene: 5. The germline gives CDR1 SGHRS, CDR2 YFSETQ. The CDR3 totals 17 residues. CDR3 nucleotides: TGCGCCAGCAGCCCCCCGACTAGCGGGAGCTCCTACAATGAGCAGTTCTTC. It is translated as CASSPPTSGSSYNEQFF.

V is TRBV6-5 and J is TRBJ2-7; D is unclear. With 6 bases removed from V and 4 bases from J, the gap between germline ends came to 16 bases. This CDR3 is 14 amino acids long. Germline V gives CDR1 MNHEY, CDR2 SVGAGI. The CDR3 nucleotides are TGTGCCAGCAGCGATACTCCAAATTCTTACGAGCAGTACTTC. Translated, it gives CASSDTPNSYEQYF.

This clone was seen a single time. V is TRBV12-5 and J is TRBJ1-5; D is ambiguous. The germline gives CDR1 LGHNT, CDR2 FRNRAP. V was clipped by 5 bases and J by 0 bases, with 8 bases between them. This CDR3 has 14 residues. For the CDR3, the DNA is TGTGCTAGTGGTCCGATTAATAGCAATCAGCCCCAGCATTTT. This sequence encodes CASGPINSNQPQHF.

CDR3 protein: CASSELGGHGNTIYF. CDR3 nucleotides: TGTGCCAGCAGTGAATTAGGGGGGCACGGAAACACCATATATTTT. The chain links TRBV25-1 to TRBJ1-3, with D tentatively TRBD1 (6 bases). V lost 1 base and J lost 4, with 11 bases in between. There are 15 residues in the CDR3. The germline V gene has CDR1 MGHDK and CDR2 SYGVNS.

The V call is TRBV3-1 (or the pseudogene TRBV3-2), the J call TRBJ1-2, with D perhaps matching TRBD1 (6 bases). The CDR3 has 15 residues. V lost 3 bases and J 7 bases, leaving 18 bases between the germline ends. The germline gives CDR1 LGHDT, CDR2 YNNKEL (reference sequence). DNA for the CDR3: TGTGCCAGCAGCCAGATGGGCCAGGGGAGGTCTGGCTACACCTTC. It specifies CASSQMGQGRSGYTF.

The chain couples TRBV7-9 to TRBJ1-1, with D tentatively TRBD1 (6 bases). This CDR3 region has 15 residues. CDR1 is SEHNR and CDR2 is FQNEAQ in the germline V gene (reference sequence). The V and J ends lost 5 bases and 1 base respectively, with 14 bases between them. The CDR3 sequence: CASSPEGQRNTEAFF. CDR3 bases: TGTGCCAGCAGCCCCGAGGGACAAAGGAACACTGAAGCTTTCTTT. The full variable domain, its missing parts supplied by reference TRBV7-9 and TRBJ1-1, is DTGVSQNPRHKITKRGQNVTFRCDPISEHNRLYWYRQTLGQGPEFLTYFQNEAQLEKSRLLSDRFSAERPKGSFSTLEIQRTEQGDSAMYLCASSPEGQRNTEAFFGQGTRLTVV.

This sequence joins TRBV4-1 and TRBJ2-7; 11 nucleotides agree with TRBD2. Germline V gives CDR1 MGHRA, CDR2 YSYEKL. The V gene end was trimmed by 2 bases and the J gene end by 3 bases; junction bases not matched to a gene: 3. This CDR3 is built from 15 residues. The CDR3 coding sequence is TGCGCCAGCAGCCAATCACTAGCGGGGGTCTACGAGCAGTACTTC. Its translation is CASSQSLAGVYEQYF.

The chain carries TRBV7-8 and TRBJ2-7; 10 bases align to TRBD2. The CDR3 totals 15 residues. The J segment lost 2 bases and the V segment lost 2 bases, leaving 3 bases of the junction unmatched. Per germline, CDR1 SGHVS and CDR2 FQNEAQ. The CDR3 DNA is TGTGCCAGCAGCTTACGGACTAGCGGAACCTACGAGCAGTACTTC. As protein: CASSLRTSGTYEQYF.

The J gene is TRBJ1-5, the V gene TRBV19; D unresolved. Between the trimmed V and J ends, which lost 5 bases and 3 bases, there was a span of 11 bases. The CDR3 spans 14 residues. From germline, CDR1 is LNHDA and CDR2 SQIVND (reference sequence). The CDR3 sequence is CASSLQKINQPQHF. The CDR3 coding sequence is TGTGCCAGTAGTTTACAAAAGATCAATCAGCCCCAGCATTTT.

V is TRBV29-1 and J is TRBJ2-7, with no clear D. Deletions cut 7 bases from V and 6 bases from J, with 22 bases between. This CDR3 has 14 amino acids. The germline V gene has CDR1 SQVTM and CDR2 ANQGSEA. The CDR3 coding sequence is TGCAGCGCCGCCCAATCCCCGCAGGTTCGCGAGCAGTACTTC. Its translation: CSAAQSPQVREQYF.

The V gene is TRBV7-3, the J gene TRBJ2-4; possibly TRBD1 for D (6 bases). This CDR3 comprises 12 residues. The germline V and J ends were trimmed by 5 bases and 10 bases, with 12 bases remaining between them. Germline V gene sequence: CDR1 SGHTA, CDR2 FQGTGA. The CDR3 DNA reads TGTGCCAGCAGCCGACCCGGACAGATTCAGTACTTC. It encodes CASSRPGQIQYF.

The V gene is TRBV6-1, the J gene TRBJ1-2, with D possibly TRBD1 on 5 matching bases. Germline lookup yields CDR1 MNHNS and CDR2 SASEGT. Trimming removed 0 bases at V and 6 bases at J, with 20 bases between. There are 17 residues in the CDR3. The CDR3 DNA reads as TGTGCCAGCAGTGAAGCGGCGGTGACGAGAAGGGGTGATGGCTACACCTTC. Translating it yields CASSEAAVTRRGDGYTF.

This clone appeared once. The chain has TRBV7-8 and TRBJ1-5; TRBD1 is a possible D gene (6 bases). In germline, CDR1 is SGHVS, CDR2 FQNEAQ. This CDR3 has 13 amino acids. Deletions cut 5 bases from V and 3 bases from J, with 8 bases between. The CDR3 DNA sequence: TGTGCCAGCAGCCGGGACAACAATCAGCCCCAGCATTTT. Translating it yields CASSRDNNQPQHF.

This clone was counted a few times. The genes are TRBV11-3 and TRBJ2-3, with no clear D. There are 13 residues in the CDR3. Per the germline V gene, CDR1 is SGHNT and CDR2 is YENEEA. V was cut by 0 bases and J by 2 bases, with 3 bases left in between. The chain's CDR3 is CASSLDLTDTQYF. Here the CDR3 DNA reads TGTGCCAGCAGCTTAGACCTCACAGATACGCAGTATTTT.

This clone was observed a single time. This chain links TRBV5-5 with TRBJ2-5, with TRBD2 as a possible D gene (6 bases). This CDR3 comprises 15 residues. Germline V gene lookup returns CDR1 SGHKS and CDR2 YYEKEE (reference sequence). The germline V and J ends were trimmed by 4 bases and 2 bases, with 15 bases remaining between them. CDR3 sequence reads: CASSGSGYRQETQYF. DNA for the CDR3: TGTGCCAGCAGCGGAAGCGGGTATCGTCAAGAGACCCAGTACTTC.

The chain combines TRBV27 with TRBJ1-5; 7 nucleotides align to TRBD1. Per the germline V gene, CDR1 is MNHEY and CDR2 is SMNVEV (reference sequence). V lost 7 bases to trimming and J lost 4 bases; unmatched junction nucleotides: 7. CDR3 length: 14 amino acids. Here the CDR3 reads CASKRQGLNQPQHF. In nucleotides, the CDR3 is TGTGCCAGCAAACGACAGGGATTAAATCAGCCCCAGCATTTT.

The CDR3 protein is CASSEAAFEESGYTF. The DNA of the CDR3 is TGTGCCAGCAGTGAAGCGGCCTTTGAGGAATCTGGCTACACCTTC. The chain has TRBV2 and TRBJ1-2; D remains unclear. CDR3 size: 15 residues. Trimming stripped 0 bases from V and 7 bases from J, with 15 bases between. Germline V gives CDR1 SNHLY, CDR2 FYNNEI.

With respect to this clone: Different DNA sequences within this sample yield the same CDR3. V gene TRBV6-5 combines with J gene TRBJ2-2; TRBD1 or TRBD2 may be the D gene (5 bases each). Trimming took 6 bases from V and 4 from J, leaving 12 bases between them. Germline V lookup: CDR1 MNHEY, CDR2 SVGAGI. The CDR3 is made up of 14 amino acids. The CDR3 spells CASRTGTVTGELFF. The CDR3 DNA is TGTGCCAGCAGGACCGGGACGGTCACCGGGGAGCTGTTTTTT.